The rows below give T cell receptor beta chains drawn from one sample of a study of blood T cell repertoires in COVID-19. Profiling relied on immunoSEQ multiplex PCR, and the TCRdb table lists in-frame clones only, not all of them. The data contain a few hundred thousand clones, roughly 92% of them singletons. Input material: PBMCs or T cells enriched from blood (not recorded which). These receptors were taken from a middle-aged woman who had been exposed to COVID-19. Both conserved end residues are part of each CDR3. A D gene is named only where the DNA matches it firmly. Size is omitted from some rows. Given values are once, few, many or a class for expanded clones.

>once|NA|TRBV2|TRBJ1-6
TGTGCCAGCAGTGTGGGGCCCGTTGGGGATTCACCCCTCCACTTT
CASSVGPVGDSPLHF
>NA|TRBD2|TRBV11-2|TRBJ2-3
TGTGCCAGCAGCTTAGAGTTGGGACTAGCTCCAGATACGCAGTATTTT
CASSLELGLAPDTQYF
>NA|TRBD1|TRBV7-6|TRBJ1-1
TGTGCCAGCAGCTTTTCAGGGGGCGCTGAAGGTGAAGCTTTCTTT
CASSFSGGAEGEAFF
>NA|NA|TRBV30|TRBJ1-1
TGTGCCTGGGCAAGGGGGGGAGGGAACACTGAAGCTTTCTTT
CAWARGGGNTEAFF
>NA|NA|TRBV12-3/TRBV12-4|TRBJ2-5
TGTGCCAGCCTGTACCAAGAGACCCAGTACTTC
CASLYQETQYF
>NA|TRBD1|TRBV18|TRBJ1-1
TGTGCCAGCTCACCAAGGGGGCTTGGAACTGAAGCTTTCTTT
CASSPRGLGTEAFF
>NA|NA|TRBV7-8|TRBJ1-1
TGTGCCAGCAGCCAAGATATCAGGGTTGCAGCTTTCTTT
CASSQDIRVAAFF
>NA|TRBD1|TRBV2|TRBJ2-1
TGTGCCAGCAGTCCGGACAGGAGAGGCGAGCAGTTCTTC
CASSPDRRGEQFF
>NA|TRBD1|TRBV30|TRBJ1-2
TGTGCCTGGAGTACAGGACAGGGGGACTATGGCTACACCTTC
CAWSTGQGDYGYTF
>NA|TRBD1|TRBV5-1|TRBJ1-1
TGCGCCAGCAGCCCGACCGTTAGACAGGGGGCACGTACTGAAGCTTTCTTT
CASSPTVRQGARTEAFF
>NA|TRBD1|TRBV6-5|TRBJ1-3
TGTGCCAGCAGTCAACAGGGGCTTGGAAACACCATATATTTT
CASSQQGLGNTIYF
>NA|TRBD1|TRBV5-1|TRBJ2-7
TGCGCCAGCAGCTTGTGGGGACAGCGAGGCACCTACGAGCAGTACTTC
CASSLWGQRGTYEQYF
>NA|NA|TRBV30|TRBJ2-3
TGTGCCTGGAGTGTACGTAAACTCACAGATACGCAGTATTTT
CAWSVRKLTDTQYF
>NA|NA|TRBV9|TRBJ1-2
TGTGCCAGCAGCGTAGGAGTAGAAAGGGACTCTGGCTACACCTTC
CASSVGVERDSGYTF
>NA|TRBD1|TRBV11-3|TRBJ1-2
TGTGCCAGCGGACCCGGGACAGTGGGGAGCATCTATGGCTACACCTTC
CASGPGTVGSIYGYTF
>once|NA|TRBV19|TRBJ1-1
TGTGCCAGTAGTAGCCAGCGGAACACTGAAGCTTTCTTT
CASSSQRNTEAFF
>NA|TRBD1|TRBV18|TRBJ1-1
TGTGCCAGCTCACATCGAACAGGGGTCGGTCTGAACACTGAAGCTTTCTTT
CASSHRTGVGLNTEAFF
>NA|TRBD2|TRBV24-1|TRBJ2-1
TGTGCCACCCAACCTAAGTCCGGACTAGCGGGGTCCAACAATGAGCAGTTCTTC
CATQPKSGLAGSNNEQFF
>NA|TRBD2|TRBV6-5|TRBJ2-1
TGTGCCAGCAGTCGGACTAGCGGGATCTACAATGAGCAGTTCTTC
CASSRTSGIYNEQFF
>NA|TRBD2|TRBV27|TRBJ2-1
TGTGCCAGCAGTTTCAACCCTAGCGGGTCCCCCCAGGGGCAAGTCTTC
CASSFNPSGSPQGQVF
>NA|NA|TRBV2|TRBJ1-1
TGTGCCAGCAGTGAGCCCGGGACCCAGAGCGGGATGAACACTGAAGCTTTCTTT
CASSEPGTQSGMNTEAFF
>NA|NA|TRBV29-1|TRBJ2-3
TGCAGCGTAGGGAGTACCACAGATACGCAGTATTTT
CSVGSTTDTQYF
>NA|NA|TRBV19|TRBJ1-2
TGTGCCAGTAGTATAGAGGTCCGGGGGGCGCAGAGTGGCTACACCTTC
CASSIEVRGAQSGYTF
>few|TRBD1|TRBV9|TRBJ1-3
TGTGCCAGCAGCGTGGGACAGGGGACTTCGGGAAACACCATATATTTT
CASSVGQGTSGNTIYF
>NA|TRBD1|TRBV7-9|TRBJ1-1
TGTGCCAGCAGCTCAGACAGGGGATTCACTGAAGCTTTCTTT
CASSSDRGFTEAFF
>NA|NA|TRBV29-1|TRBJ1-1
TGCAGCGTCTCGGGGGTGGGAGCTTTCTTT
CSVSGVGAFF
>NA|NA|TRBV7-6|TRBJ2-7
TGTGCCAGCAGCCTCCCGGACAGCTCCTACGAGCAGTACTTC
CASSLPDSSYEQYF
>NA|TRBD1|TRBV7-9|TRBJ1-4
TGTGCCAGCAGCTTAGTGACAGGGCGTAATGAAAAACTGTTTTTT
CASSLVTGRNEKLFF
>NA|NA|TRBV6-1|TRBJ1-1
TGTGCCAGCACCTACTATGGGGAGACAGAAGCTTTCTTT
CASTYYGETEAFF
>NA|NA|TRBV27|TRBJ2-3
TGTGCCAGCAGTCTCGGACACCTGGCCACAGATACGCAGTATTTT
CASSLGHLATDTQYF
>NA|NA|TRBV3-1/TRBV3-2|TRBJ1-3
TGTGCCAGCAGCCCAACTCAAAACACCATATATTTT
CASSPTQNTIYF
>NA|NA|TRBV5-1|TRBJ2-1
TGCGCCAGCAGCTTGGGTAGCCCCAGCTCCTACAATGAGCAGTTCTTC
CASSLGSPSSYNEQFF
>NA|NA|TRBV10-3|TRBJ2-7
TGTGCCATCAGTAGGCTCGGGGAGCAGTACTTC
CAISRLGEQYF
>once|TRBD1|TRBV19|TRBJ1-1
TGTGCCAGTAGTGTCGGGACAGGGGGACACACTGAAGCTTTCTTT
CASSVGTGGHTEAFF
>NA|NA|TRBV2|TRBJ1-5
TGTGCCAGCAGTGATCCCCAGGGGTCCTATAGCAATCAGCCCCAGCATTTT
CASSDPQGSYSNQPQHF
>NA|NA|TRBV9|TRBJ1-1
TGTGCCAGCAGCGTACACCCCTCGGGGGGCCGTTCAGACACTGAAGCTTTCTTT
CASSVHPSGGRSDTEAFF
>NA|NA|TRBV9|TRBJ1-2
TGTGCCAGCAGCCTTACCGGGTATTTAGGCTACACCTTC
CASSLTGYLGYTF
>NA|NA|TRBV6-5|TRBJ1-1
TGTGCGATCGAACAGATGAACACTGAAGCTTTCTTT
CAIEQMNTEAFF
>NA|NA|TRBV3-1/TRBV3-2|TRBJ1-1
TGTGCCAGCAGCCCCCGCCGGGAGTCTGAAGCTTTCTTT
CASSPRRESEAFF
>few|TRBD1|TRBV10-3|TRBJ1-2
TGTGCCATCAGTGATTCAGGGGGCCCCTATGGCTACACCTTC
CAISDSGGPYGYTF
>NA|TRBD1|TRBV30|TRBJ2-7
TGTGCCTGGAGCCGGGACAGGAACTCCTACGAGCAGTACTTC
CAWSRDRNSYEQYF
>NA|NA|TRBV27|TRBJ2-5
TGTGCCAGCAGTTTGTCTAGCGCGGGATTTACCCAGTACTTC
CASSLSSAGFTQYF
>NA|TRBD1|TRBV29-1|TRBJ1-2
TGCAGCGCCCCGGGACAGGGGGACGATGGCTACACCTTC
CSAPGQGDDGYTF
>NA|NA|TRBV20-1|TRBJ1-1
TGCAGTGCTACAGGCTACACTGAAGCTTTCTTT
CSATGYTEAFF
>NA|TRBD2|TRBV5-4|TRBJ2-6
TGTGCCAGCAGTTATGGACTAGCGGGGACTGGGGCCAACGTCCTGACTTTC
CASSYGLAGTGANVLTF
>NA|NA|TRBV30|TRBJ2-7
TGTGCCTGGAGTGTCCAGCGGGTGAGCTACGAGCAGTACTTC
CAWSVQRVSYEQYF
>NA|TRBD2|TRBV5-4|TRBJ2-5
TGTGCCAGCAGCCCTCGACTAGCTCTCGGAGGGATAAGAGAGACCCAGTACTTC
CASSPRLALGGIRETQYF
>NA|TRBD1|TRBV5-1|TRBJ2-7
TGCGCCAGCAGCTCCGCTCCGGGACAGGGATACGAGCAGTACTTC
CASSSAPGQGYEQYF
>NA|TRBD2|TRBV2|TRBJ2-7
TGTGCCAGCAGTGCATTCTCCTGGGTTAGCGGGGGGAACGAGCAGTACTTC
CASSAFSWVSGGNEQYF
>NA|NA|TRBV4-2|TRBJ1-5
TGTGCCAGCAGCCTAACACAGGGATTGGGCAATCAGCCCCAGCATTTT
CASSLTQGLGNQPQHF
>NA|NA|TRBV7-6|TRBJ1-5
TGTGCCAGCAGCCAAGGACAAGGCCCCCCGAATAGCAATCAGCCCCAGCATTTT
CASSQGQGPPNSNQPQHF